A single sample is the source of the 9 T cell receptor beta chains below, sequenced in a study of cytomegalovirus exposure and HLA in healthy donors. 60 Vbeta and 13 Jbeta primers were used in PCR. Sequenced by immunoSEQ multiplex PCR; TCRdb stores in-frame clones only, minus some. This table has some 62,000 clones, 80% to 90% appearing once. The specimen was PBMCs. These receptors all stem from a man aged 18-30 years in good health and CMV-seronegative.

This clone was recorded only once. The chain carries TRBV4-2 and TRBJ1-5; no clear D gene. V lost 0 bases and J 2 bases, leaving 8 bases between the germline ends. The CDR3 runs to 15 residues. Germline assignment: CDR1 LGHNA and CDR2 YNFKEQ. The CDR3 coding sequence is TGTGCCAGCAGCCAAGACGAGGGTCGCAATCAGCCCCAGCATTTT. As protein: CASSQDEGRNQPQHF.

The chain has TRBV9 and TRBJ2-1, with TRBD2 identical over 7 bases. The CDR3 covers 15 residues. Germline-derived CDR1 and CDR2 are SGDLS and YYNGEE. Unmatched junction bases numbered 4, after V lost 4 bases and J lost 0 bases. CDR3: CASSTGGTSYNEQFF. In nucleotides, the CDR3 is TGTGCCAGCAGCACGGGGGGTACCTCCTACAATGAGCAGTTCTTC.

The CDR3 here is CASSPPGLHQETQYF. CDR3 nucleotide sequence: TGTGCCAGCAGCCCCCCGGGACTCCACCAAGAGACCCAGTACTTC. V is TRBV11-1 and J is TRBJ2-5; TRBD2 might be the D (6 bases). V was clipped by 5 bases and J by 0 bases, with 13 bases between them. This CDR3 is 15 amino acids long. Germline V gene data show CDR1 as SGHAT and CDR2 as FQDESV (reference sequence).

This chain uses TRBV11-2 with TRBJ2-5; D is perhaps TRBD2 (5 bases). The germline V gene encodes CDR1 SGHAT and CDR2 FQNNGV. The CDR3 consists of 14 residues. V lost 4 bases and J lost 6, with 15 bases in between. CDR3 sequence (DNA): TGTGCCAGCAGCTCAGTTCAGAGGGCGAAGACCCAGTACTTC. Amino acid sequence: CASSSVQRAKTQYF.

The chain has TRBV4-1 and TRBJ2-3; D gene uncertain. The CDR3 is 16 amino acids. With 3 bases removed from V and 2 bases from J, the gap between germline ends came to 15 bases. The germline V gene has CDR1 MGHRA and CDR2 YSYEKL. The DNA for the CDR3 is TGCGCCAGCAGCCAGTCTACCTTAATTCTCACAGATACGCAGTATTTT. Translating gives CASSQSTLILTDTQYF.

V gene TRBV7-2 combines with J gene TRBJ1-4; no clear D gene. V gave up 1 base and J gave up 0 bases, with 9 bases separating them. CDR3 length equals 16 residues. Germline loops: CDR1 SGHTA, CDR2 FQGNSA. CDR3 region: CASSLGSVTTNEKLFF. The CDR3 DNA reads as TGTGCCAGCAGCTTAGGATCGGTCACAACTAATGAAAAACTGTTTTTT.

The rearrangement uses TRBV11-3 and TRBJ2-3; weak D call: TRBD2 (5 bases). The V and J ends lost 4 bases and 3 bases respectively, with 17 bases between them. CDR1 is SGHNT, CDR2 YENEEA, per germline. This CDR3 is 16 amino acids long. The CDR3 reads CASSSQVDWMTDTQYF. The CDR3 DNA reads as TGTGCCAGCAGCTCCCAGGTGGACTGGATGACAGATACGCAGTATTTT.

The chain employs TRBV5-1 and TRBJ1-4; TRBD1 agrees at 9 bases. This CDR3 has 15 amino acids. V was clipped by 4 bases and J by 5 bases; unmatched bases: 6. The germline V gene has CDR1 SGHRS and CDR2 YFSETQ. CDR3 residues: CASSPSGQGNEKLFF. As DNA, the CDR3 is TGCGCCAGCAGCCCATCGGGACAGGGAAATGAAAAACTGTTTTTT.

This chain joins TRBV10-3 and TRBJ2-5, with 8 bases that match TRBD1. Per germline, CDR1 ENHRY and CDR2 SYGVKD. With V trimmed by 5 bases and J by 3 bases, 5 bases remained unmatched. The CDR3 sequence is 14 residues long. The CDR3 reads CAISLTDREETQYF. The CDR3 nucleotides read TGTGCCATCAGTCTGACGGACAGGGAAGAGACCCAGTACTTC.